This section outlines one TCR beta chain sequence together with its context. Its antigen remains unidentified. The data were obtained in a study of T cells in Graves' hyperthyroidism and ophthalmopathy. On the study more broadly: Peripheral blood sampling occurred at initial diagnosis, before any treatment. Study results and limitations: Also found in blood were most expanded thyroid clonotypes above 0.001. Ophthalmopathy was separated from stable hyperthyroidism by a 13 V-J model.

Pregnant or lactating patients were excluded, as were those with uncontrolled infection or other autoimmune disease. TCR beta CDR3 regions were amplified from RNA. HTBI primers were employed in a first-round RT-PCR of the TCR CDR3. MiXCR, applied by TCRdb to the multiplex PCR reads, yields one record per CDR3 protein. The repertoire consists of over 350,000 distinct CDR3 sequences, with around 20% occurring once and the leading ten covering over 35%. Trimming took 1 base from V and 8 from J, leaving 11 bases between them. Per germline, CDR1 SGHDN and CDR2 FVKESK. The CDR3 runs to 14 residues. The receptor was derived from a man between 18 and 35 years old with Graves' ophthalmopathy. The V gene is TRBV14, the J gene TRBJ1-4; no clear D gene. The specimen was blood. The CDR3 spells CASSQGGGGEKLFF. For the CDR3, the DNA is TGTGCCAGCAGCCAAGGTGGAGGAGGGGAAAAACTGTTTTTT.